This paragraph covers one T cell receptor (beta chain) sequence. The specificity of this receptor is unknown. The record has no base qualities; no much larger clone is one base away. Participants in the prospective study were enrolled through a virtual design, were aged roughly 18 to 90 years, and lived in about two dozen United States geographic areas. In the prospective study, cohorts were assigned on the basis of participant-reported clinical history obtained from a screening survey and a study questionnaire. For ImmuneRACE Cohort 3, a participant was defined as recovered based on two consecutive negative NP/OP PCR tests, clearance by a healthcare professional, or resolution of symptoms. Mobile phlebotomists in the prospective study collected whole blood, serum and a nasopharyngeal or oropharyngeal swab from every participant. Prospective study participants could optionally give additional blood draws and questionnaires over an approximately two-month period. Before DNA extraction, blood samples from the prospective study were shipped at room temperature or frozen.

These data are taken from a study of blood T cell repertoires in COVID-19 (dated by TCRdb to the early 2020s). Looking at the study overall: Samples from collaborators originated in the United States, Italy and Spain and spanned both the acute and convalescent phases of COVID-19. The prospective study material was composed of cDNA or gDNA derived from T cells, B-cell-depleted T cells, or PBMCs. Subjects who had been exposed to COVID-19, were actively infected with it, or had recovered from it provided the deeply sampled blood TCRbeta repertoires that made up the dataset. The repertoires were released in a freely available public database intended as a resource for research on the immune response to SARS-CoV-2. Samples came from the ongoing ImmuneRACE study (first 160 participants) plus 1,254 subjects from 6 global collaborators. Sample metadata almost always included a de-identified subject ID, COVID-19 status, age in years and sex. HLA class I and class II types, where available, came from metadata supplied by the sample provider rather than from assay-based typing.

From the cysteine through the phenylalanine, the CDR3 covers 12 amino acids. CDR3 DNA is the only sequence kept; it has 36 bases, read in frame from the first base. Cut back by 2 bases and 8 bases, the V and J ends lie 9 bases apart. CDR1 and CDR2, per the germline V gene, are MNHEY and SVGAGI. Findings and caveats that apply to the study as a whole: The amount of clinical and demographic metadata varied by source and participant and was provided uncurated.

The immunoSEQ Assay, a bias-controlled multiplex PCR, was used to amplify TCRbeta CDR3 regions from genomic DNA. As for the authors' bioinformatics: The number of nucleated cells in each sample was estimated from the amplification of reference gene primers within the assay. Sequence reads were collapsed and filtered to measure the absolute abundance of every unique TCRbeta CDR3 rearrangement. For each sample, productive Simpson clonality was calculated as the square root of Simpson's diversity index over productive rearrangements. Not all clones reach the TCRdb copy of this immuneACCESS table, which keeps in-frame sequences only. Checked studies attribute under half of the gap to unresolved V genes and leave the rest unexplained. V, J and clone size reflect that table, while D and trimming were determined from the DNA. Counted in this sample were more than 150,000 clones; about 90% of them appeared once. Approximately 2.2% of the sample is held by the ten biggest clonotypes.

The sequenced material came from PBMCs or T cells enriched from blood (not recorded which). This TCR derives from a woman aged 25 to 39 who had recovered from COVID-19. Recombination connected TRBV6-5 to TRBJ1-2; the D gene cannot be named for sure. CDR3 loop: CASSYTSYGYTF. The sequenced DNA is TGTGCCAGCAGTTACACATCGTACGGCTACACCTTC.